The text below deals with one T cell receptor beta chain. Per germline, CDR1 SGHVS and CDR2 FNYEAQ. The CDR3 length is 16 residues. Trimming took off 1 base at V and 7 bases at J, with 16 bases between the two ends. The assay was immunoSEQ multiplex PCR, and TCRdb's table has in-frame clones only and misses some. Of fewer than 70,000 clones in the sample, 85% to 95% were seen once. This entry is derived from a study of OX40 agonist ivuxolimab in advanced cancers. Sequencing used CD4+ or CD8+ T cells sorted from blood, obtained in a trial of the OX40 agonist ivuxolimab. The source is an adult with an advanced solid tumor such as melanoma, head and neck, liver or kidney cancer. The chain uses TRBV7-6 and TRBJ2-2, with TRBD1 as a possible D gene (6 bases). DNA of the CDR3: TGTGCCAGCAGCTTAGGTGGCAGGGGAACGAACGGGGAGCTGTTTTTT. Residues: CASSLGGRGTNGELFF.